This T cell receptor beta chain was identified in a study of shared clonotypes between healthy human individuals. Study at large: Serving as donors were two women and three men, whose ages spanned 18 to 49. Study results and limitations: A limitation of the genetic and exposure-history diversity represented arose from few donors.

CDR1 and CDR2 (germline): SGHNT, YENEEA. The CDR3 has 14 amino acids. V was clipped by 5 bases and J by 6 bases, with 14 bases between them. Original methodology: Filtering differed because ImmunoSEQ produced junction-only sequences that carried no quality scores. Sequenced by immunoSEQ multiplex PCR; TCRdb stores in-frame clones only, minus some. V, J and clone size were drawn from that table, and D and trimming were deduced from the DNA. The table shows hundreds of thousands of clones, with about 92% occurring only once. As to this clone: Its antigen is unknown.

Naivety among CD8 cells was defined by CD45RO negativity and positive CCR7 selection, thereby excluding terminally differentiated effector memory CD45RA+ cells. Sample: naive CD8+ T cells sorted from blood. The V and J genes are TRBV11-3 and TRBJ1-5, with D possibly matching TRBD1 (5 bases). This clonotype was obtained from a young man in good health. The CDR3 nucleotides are TGTGCCAGCAGCGGGGGTCCGAAGGGTCAGCCCCAGCATTTT. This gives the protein CASSGGPKGQPQHF.